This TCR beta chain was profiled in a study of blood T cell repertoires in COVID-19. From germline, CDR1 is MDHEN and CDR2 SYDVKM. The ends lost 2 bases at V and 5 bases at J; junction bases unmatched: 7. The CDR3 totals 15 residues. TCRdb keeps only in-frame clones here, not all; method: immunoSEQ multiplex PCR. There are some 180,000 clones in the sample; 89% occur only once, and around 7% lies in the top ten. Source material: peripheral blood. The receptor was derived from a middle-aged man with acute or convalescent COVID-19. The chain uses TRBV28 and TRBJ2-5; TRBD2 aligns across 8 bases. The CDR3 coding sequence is TGTGCCAGCAGTTTAGCGGGGGGCCCGTCGGAGACCCAGTACTTC. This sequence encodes CASSLAGGPSETQYF.